Following are 30 T cell receptor beta chains from one sample sequenced in a study of T cell responses to AZD1222 COVID-19 vaccine. TCRdb's copy holds only in-frame clones and misses some; the assay was immunoSEQ multiplex PCR. The sample holds roughly 67,000 clones, 88% seen once. The sample consisted of peripheral blood, taken on day 0 of AZD1222 vaccination. These TCRs come from an adult in good health.

This clone was recorded once. This chain uses TRBV27 with TRBJ1-6; D is unresolved. CDR1 and CDR2 (germline): MNHEY, SMNVEV (reference sequence). This CDR3 region has 13 residues. V was cut by 8 bases and J by 6 bases, with 11 bases left in between. CDR3 sequence: CASQGQTNSPLHF. Written as DNA, the CDR3 is TGTGCCAGCCAAGGCCAGACTAATTCACCCCTCCACTTT.

The chain has TRBV19 and TRBJ2-3, with 11 bases aligning to TRBD1. The length of the CDR3 is 14 residues. V lost 6 bases, J lost 8 bases, and 7 bases stayed unmatched. The germline gives CDR1 LNHDA, CDR2 SQIVND (reference sequence). The CDR3 bases are TGTGCCAGTAGGTCGGGGACAGGGGGTGTTACGCAGTATTTT. Its translation is CASRSGTGGVTQYF.

This chain links TRBV6-6 with TRBJ2-4, with D uncertain. The CDR3 is made up of 15 amino acids. Trimming cost V 2 bases and J 0 bases, with 8 bases left between them. CDR1 MNHNY and CDR2 SVGAGI come from the germline V gene (reference sequence). CDR3 DNA: TGTGCCAGCAGTTACACTTCCCTAGCCAAAAACATTCAGTACTTC. This codes for CASSYTSLAKNIQYF.

Here the CDR3 DNA reads TGTGCCAGCAGTTTTTGGGGGGCTGAAGCTTTCTTT. This translates into CASSFWGAEAFF. The V gene is TRBV27, the J gene TRBJ1-1; a weak D match, TRBD1 (5 bases). The germline V and J ends were trimmed by 3 bases and 6 bases, with 8 bases remaining between them. CDR3 size: 12 residues. Per the germline V gene, CDR1 is MNHEY and CDR2 is SMNVEV (reference sequence).

This clone was found a few times. The V call is TRBV9, the J call TRBJ1-1, with D perhaps matching TRBD1 (6 bases). CDR3 length: 16 residues. The germline CDR1 and CDR2 sequences are SGDLS and YYNGEE. Between the trimmed V and J ends, which lost 1 base and 4 bases, there was a span of 17 bases. The CDR3 DNA is TGTGCCAGCAGCGTAAGTCCCGCAGGGGCCGGCACTGAAGCTTTCTTT. Translating gives CASSVSPAGAGTEAFF.

The chain links TRBV6-1 to TRBJ1-6, with D perhaps matching TRBD1 (5 bases). The CDR3 has 14 residues. V was cut by 0 bases and J by 9 bases, with 9 bases left in between. The germline V gene encodes CDR1 MNHNS and CDR2 SASEGT. The CDR3 is CASSEALGLSPLHF. The CDR3 nucleotides are TGTGCCAGCAGTGAAGCGCTGGGGCTTTCACCCCTCCACTTT.

The J gene is TRBJ2-1, the V gene TRBV20-1; no definite D call. CDR1 and CDR2 (germline): DFQATT, SNEGSKA (reference sequence). Trimming stripped 3 bases from V and 8 bases from J, with 11 bases between. CDR3 length: 12 amino acids. As DNA, the CDR3 is TGCAGTGCTAGTCAACGAACACATGAGCAGTTCTTC. Translating gives CSASQRTHEQFF.

The chain joins TRBV6-6 to TRBJ2-2, with D possibly matching TRBD2 (5 bases). This CDR3 region has 14 residues. V was shortened by 0 bases and J by 6 bases, with 8 bases between the two germline ends. The germline V gene has CDR1 MNHNY and CDR2 SVGAGI (reference sequence). The CDR3 nucleotides are TGTGCCAGCAGTTACTCCGAGAGGGCCGGGGAGCTGTTTTTT. Its protein is CASSYSERAGELFF.

This chain connects TRBV11-2 to TRBJ2-5; TRBD2 matches at 10 bases. The length of the CDR3 is 18 residues. CDR1 and CDR2 from the germline V gene are SGHAT and FQNNGV. The V and J ends lost 1 base and 2 bases, in that order; junction bases with no gene match: 10. The CDR3 DNA reads TGTGCCAGCAGCTTAGTTATCCTAGCGGGAGTTCCGCAAGAGACCCAGTACTTC. Amino acid sequence: CASSLVILAGVPQETQYF. Looking up the rest from reference TRBV11-2 and TRBJ2-5 gives the full variable domain: EAGVAQSPRYKIIEKRQSVAFWCNPISGHATLYWYQQILGQGPKLLIQFQNNGVVDDSQLPKDRFSAERLKGVDSTLKIQPAKLEDSAVYLCASSLVILAGVPQETQYFGPGTRLLVL.

This clone was recorded only once. The chain couples TRBV30 to TRBJ1-1; D call uncertain. CDR1 GTSNPN and CDR2 SVGIG come from the germline V gene (reference sequence). The CDR3 contains 13 residues. Trimming took off 3 bases at V and 1 base at J, with 9 bases between the two ends. The CDR3 DNA reads TGTGCCTGGAGGAAGGCGGCGAACACTGAAGCTTTCTTT. Protein: CAWRKAANTEAFF.

The V gene is TRBV6-5, the J gene TRBJ2-2; D unresolved. Germline CDR1 MNHEY, CDR2 SVGAGI. The V and J ends lost 0 bases and 9 bases respectively, with 8 bases between them. This CDR3 spans 13 amino acids. In DNA form, the CDR3 reads TGTGCCAGCAGTTACTCGAACAATTGGGAGCTGTTTTTT. As protein: CASSYSNNWELFF.

The V call is TRBV27, the J call TRBJ2-5; perhaps D is TRBD1 or TRBD2 (5 bases each). This CDR3 has 15 amino acids. V lost 6 bases to trimming and J lost 5 bases, with 19 bases between them. Germline V gene data show CDR1 as MNHEY and CDR2 as SMNVEV (reference sequence). The chain's CDR3 is CASRAPDAWGETQYF. The DNA for the CDR3 is TGTGCCAGCAGGGCGCCAGACGCCTGGGGGGAGACCCAGTACTTC.

The genes are TRBV6-5 and TRBJ2-1, with D possibly being TRBD1 (5 bases). Germline V gene lookup returns CDR1 MNHEY and CDR2 SVGAGI. The CDR3 consists of 13 residues. Trimming stripped 2 bases from V and 9 bases from J, with 11 bases between. Here the CDR3 DNA reads TGTGCCAGCAGTTACGACAGCTGGGGTGAGCAGTTCTTC. Translation gives CASSYDSWGEQFF.

The chain links TRBV18 to TRBJ2-2; D is ambiguous. There are 16 residues in the CDR3. CDR1 is KGHSH and CDR2 is LQKENI in the germline V gene. The V end was cut by 0 bases, the J end by 7 bases, with 15 bases between. Written as DNA, the CDR3 is TGTGCCAGCTCACCACCTAACCTCTCCAGCGACGGGGAGCTGTTTTTT. It is translated as CASSPPNLSSDGELFF.

Only one count was recorded for this clone. The V gene is TRBV7-2, the J gene TRBJ1-2; a weak D match, TRBD1 (5 bases). Germline V CDR1 and CDR2: SGHTA, FQGNSA. The CDR3 has 15 amino acids. Trimming left V 0 bases short and J 2 bases short, with 10 bases between. The CDR3 coding sequence is TGTGCCAGCAGCTTAGCGCCGGGACCGAACTATGGCTACACCTTC. Its protein product is CASSLAPGPNYGYTF.

To note about this clone: Other DNA sequences within the sample encode an identical CDR3. CDR3 in amino acids: CATSRDNQPQHF. DNA of the CDR3: TGTGCCACCAGCAGGGACAATCAGCCCCAGCATTTT. The rearrangement joins TRBV15 to TRBJ1-5; D call uncertain. Trimming removed 3 bases from V and 3 bases from J, with 3 bases in between. The CDR3 runs 12 residues. Looked up from germline, CDR1 is LNHNV and CDR2 is YYDKDF (reference sequence).

The chain couples TRBV6-4 to TRBJ1-1; D is possibly TRBD1 (6 bases). Trimming cost V 2 bases and J 4 bases, with 17 bases left between them. Germline V gene data show CDR1 as MRHNA and CDR2 as SNTAGT. CDR3 size: 16 residues. Here the CDR3 reads CASSDRVGPGATEAFF. DNA of the CDR3: TGTGCCAGCAGTGACAGGGTGGGACCAGGGGCCACTGAAGCTTTCTTT.

The genes are TRBV6-2 or TRBV6-3 and TRBJ2-1, with 12 bases that match TRBD2. V was clipped by 5 bases and J by 10 bases; unmatched bases: 6. Looked up from germline, CDR1 is MNHEY and CDR2 is SVGEGT. This CDR3 is 14 amino acids long. In nucleotides, the CDR3 is TGTGCCAGCAGTAAGCGGACTAGCGGGGACGAGCAGTTCTTC. Translating it yields CASSKRTSGDEQFF.

The V call is TRBV4-2, the J call TRBJ2-1; perhaps TRBD1 as D (5 bases). The V gene's germline CDR1 is LGHNA and CDR2 YNFKEQ. V lost 1 base and J lost 5, with 9 bases in between. There are 14 residues in the CDR3. The CDR3 region is CASSQGSGNNEQFF. The CDR3, as DNA: TGTGCCAGCAGCCAAGGGTCAGGGAACAATGAGCAGTTCTTC.

The rearrangement joins TRBV5-5 to TRBJ2-7; D remains unclear. V was cut by 0 bases and J by 2 bases, with 9 bases left in between. Germline loops: CDR1 SGHKS, CDR2 YYEKEE (reference sequence). This CDR3 has 14 residues. The CDR3 sequence is CASSLVAAPYEQYF. DNA for the CDR3: TGTGCCAGCAGCTTGGTTGCAGCTCCCTACGAGCAGTACTTC.

This clone has a handful of counts. This chain connects TRBV5-4 to TRBJ2-2, with TRBD1 identical over 7 bases. This CDR3 region has 16 residues. V dropped 0 bases and J dropped 5; count of bases not matched to a gene: 7. Germline V lookup: CDR1 SGHNT, CDR2 YYREEE (reference sequence). This CDR3 is CASSLVTGSVTGELFF. The CDR3 DNA sequence: TGTGCCAGCAGCTTGGTGACAGGGTCGGTTACCGGGGAGCTGTTTTTT.

The chain is built from TRBV29-1 and TRBJ1-2; D is perhaps TRBD1 (6 bases). With 2 bases removed from V and 7 bases from J, the gap between germline ends came to 8 bases. Germline lookup yields CDR1 SQVTM and CDR2 ANQGSEA. This CDR3 is built from 11 residues. As DNA, the CDR3 is TGCAGCGTTGAACCGGGGGCTGGCTACACCTTC. Protein sequence: CSVEPGAGYTF.

The chain joins TRBV6-1 to TRBJ1-5; TRBD1 agrees at 12 bases. Germline V CDR1 and CDR2: MNHNS, SASEGT. The CDR3 contains 15 residues. J lost 7 bases, V lost 3 bases, and 4 bases had no gene match. The CDR3 spells CASSEGTGGAQPQHF. The CDR3 region has the DNA TGTGCCAGCAGTGAGGGGACAGGGGGCGCCCAGCCCCAGCATTTT.

The chain carries TRBV5-1 and TRBJ2-1; 13 bases map to TRBD2. CDR3 length: 15 amino acids. Germline V gene data show CDR1 as SGHRS and CDR2 as YFSETQ. The J segment lost 5 bases and the V segment lost 4 bases, leaving 3 bases of the junction unmatched. The CDR3: CASSKTSGRNNEQFF. For the CDR3, the DNA is TGCGCCAGCAGCAAGACTAGCGGGAGGAACAATGAGCAGTTCTTC.

This clone was counted at least ten times. The chain couples TRBV4-1 to TRBJ1-6; D possibly corresponds to TRBD1 (6 bases). CDR3 length: 17 amino acids. CDR1 is MGHRA and CDR2 is YSYEKL in the germline V gene. V was shortened by 0 bases and J by 7 bases, with 16 bases between the two germline ends. CDR3 bases: TGCGCCAGCAGCCAAGAATCCTCAGGGGTCGGCAATTCACCCCTCCACTTT. Translated, it gives CASSQESSGVGNSPLHF.

The chain has TRBV7-9 and TRBJ1-1, with D perhaps matching TRBD1 (5 bases). The V end lost 6 bases, the J end lost 0 bases, and 14 bases lay between the germline ends. This CDR3 region has 15 residues. Germline V gene data show CDR1 as SEHNR and CDR2 as FQNEAQ (reference sequence). CDR3 protein: CASRLSDIMNTEAFF. CDR3 in DNA: TGTGCCAGCAGACTGTCGGACATCATGAACACTGAAGCTTTCTTT.

The V gene is TRBV28, the J gene TRBJ1-5; tentative D call: TRBD1 (6 bases). The CDR3 is made up of 17 amino acids. Germline CDR1 is MDHEN and CDR2 is SYDVKM. Trimming shortened V by 4 bases and J by 0 bases, and 16 bases separated the two germline ends. This CDR3 reads CASSSSWGRSSNQPQHF. CDR3 coding DNA: TGTGCCAGCAGTTCTTCTTGGGGGCGCAGTAGCAATCAGCCCCAGCATTTT.

The J gene is TRBJ2-7, the V gene TRBV11-2; 8 bases match TRBD2. Trimming took 1 base from V and 7 from J; bases not matched to a gene: 6. The CDR3 contains 14 residues. CDR1 is SGHAT, CDR2 FQNNGV, per germline. Here the CDR3 DNA reads TGTGCCAGCAGCTTAGGGGCCGGGGGGGGAGAGCAGTACTTC. Amino acid sequence: CASSLGAGGGEQYF. Combining the CDR3 with reference TRBV11-2 and TRBJ2-7 gives the whole variable domain EAGVAQSPRYKIIEKRQSVAFWCNPISGHATLYWYQQILGQGPKLLIQFQNNGVVDDSQLPKDRFSAERLKGVDSTLKIQPAKLEDSAVYLCASSLGAGGGEQYFGPGTRLTVT.

The chain employs TRBV4-3 and TRBJ2-6; D not resolved. V lost 0 bases and J 4 bases, leaving 7 bases between the germline ends. Looked up from germline, CDR1 is LGHNA and CDR2 is YSLEER. This CDR3 contains 15 residues. The DNA of the CDR3 is TGCGCCAGCAGCCAAGACCCAACAGGGGCCAACGTCCTGACTTTC. Protein: CASSQDPTGANVLTF.

This clone is a singleton in its sample. The chain uses TRBV6-5 and TRBJ1-4; 7 nucleotides agree with TRBD1. The CDR3 runs 13 residues. Germline V gives CDR1 MNHEY, CDR2 SVGAGI. The junction had 3 bases not matched to a gene; V was cut back by 8 bases and J by 3 bases. CDR3 residues: CASQGTANEKLFF. The CDR3 DNA follows: TGTGCCAGCCAGGGGACAGCTAATGAAAAACTGTTTTTT.